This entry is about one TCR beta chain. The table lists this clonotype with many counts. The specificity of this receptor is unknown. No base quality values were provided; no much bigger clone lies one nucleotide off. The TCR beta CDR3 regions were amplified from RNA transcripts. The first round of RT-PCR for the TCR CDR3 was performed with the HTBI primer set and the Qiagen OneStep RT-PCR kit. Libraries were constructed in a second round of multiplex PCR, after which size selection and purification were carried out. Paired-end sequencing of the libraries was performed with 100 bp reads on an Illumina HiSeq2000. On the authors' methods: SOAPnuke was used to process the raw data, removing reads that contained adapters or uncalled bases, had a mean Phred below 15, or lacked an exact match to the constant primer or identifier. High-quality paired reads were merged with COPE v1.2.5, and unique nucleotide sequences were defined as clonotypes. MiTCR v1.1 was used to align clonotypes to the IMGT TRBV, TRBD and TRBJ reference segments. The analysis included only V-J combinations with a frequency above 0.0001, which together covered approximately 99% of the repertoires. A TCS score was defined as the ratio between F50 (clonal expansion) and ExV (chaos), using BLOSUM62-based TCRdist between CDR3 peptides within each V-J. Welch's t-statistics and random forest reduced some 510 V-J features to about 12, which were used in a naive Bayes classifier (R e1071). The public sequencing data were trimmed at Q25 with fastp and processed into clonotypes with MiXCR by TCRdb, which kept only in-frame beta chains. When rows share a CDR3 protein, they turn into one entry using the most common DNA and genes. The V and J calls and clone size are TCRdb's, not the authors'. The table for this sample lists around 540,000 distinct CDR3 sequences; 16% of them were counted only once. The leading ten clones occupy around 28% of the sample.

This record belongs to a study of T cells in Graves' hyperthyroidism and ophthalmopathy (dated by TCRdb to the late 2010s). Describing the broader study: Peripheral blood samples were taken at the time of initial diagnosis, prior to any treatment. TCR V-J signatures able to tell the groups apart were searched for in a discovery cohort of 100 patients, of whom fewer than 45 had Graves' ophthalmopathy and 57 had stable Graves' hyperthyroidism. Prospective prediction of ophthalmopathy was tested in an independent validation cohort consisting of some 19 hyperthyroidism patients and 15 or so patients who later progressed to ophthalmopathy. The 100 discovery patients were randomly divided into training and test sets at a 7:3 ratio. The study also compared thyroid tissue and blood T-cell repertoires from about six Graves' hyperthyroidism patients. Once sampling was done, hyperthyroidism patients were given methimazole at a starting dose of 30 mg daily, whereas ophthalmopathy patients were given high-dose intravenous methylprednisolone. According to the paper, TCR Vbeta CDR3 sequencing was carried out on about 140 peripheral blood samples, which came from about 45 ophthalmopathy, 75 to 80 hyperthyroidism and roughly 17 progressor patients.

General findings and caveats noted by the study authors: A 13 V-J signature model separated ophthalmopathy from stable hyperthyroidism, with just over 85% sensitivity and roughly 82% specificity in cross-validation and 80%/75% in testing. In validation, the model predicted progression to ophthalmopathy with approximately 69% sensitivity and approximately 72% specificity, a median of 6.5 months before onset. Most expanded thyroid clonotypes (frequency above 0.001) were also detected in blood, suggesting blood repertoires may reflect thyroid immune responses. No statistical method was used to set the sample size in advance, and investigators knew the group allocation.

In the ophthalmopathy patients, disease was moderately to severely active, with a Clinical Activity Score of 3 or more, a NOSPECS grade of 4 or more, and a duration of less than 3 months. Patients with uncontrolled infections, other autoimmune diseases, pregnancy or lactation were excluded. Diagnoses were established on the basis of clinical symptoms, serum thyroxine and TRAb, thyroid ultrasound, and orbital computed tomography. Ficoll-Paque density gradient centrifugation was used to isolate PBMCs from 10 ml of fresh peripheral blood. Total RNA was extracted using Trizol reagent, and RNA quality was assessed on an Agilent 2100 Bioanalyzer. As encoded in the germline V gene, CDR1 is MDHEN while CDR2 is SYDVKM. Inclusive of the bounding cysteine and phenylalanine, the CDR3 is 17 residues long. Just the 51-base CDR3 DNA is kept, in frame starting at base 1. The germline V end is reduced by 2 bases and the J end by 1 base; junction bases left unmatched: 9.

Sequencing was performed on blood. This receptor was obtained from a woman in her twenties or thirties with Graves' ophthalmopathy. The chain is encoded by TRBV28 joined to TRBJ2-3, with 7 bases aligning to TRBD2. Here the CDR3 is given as CASSLRNGRLGTDTQYF. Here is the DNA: TGTGCCAGCAGTTTACGAAACGGGAGGTTGGGCACAGATACGCAGTATTTT. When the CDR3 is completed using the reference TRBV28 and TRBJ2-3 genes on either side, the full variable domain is DVKVTQSSRYLVKRTGEKVFLECVQDMDHENMFWYRQDPGLGLRLIYFSYDVKMKEKGDIPEGYSVSREKKERFSLILESASTNQTSMYLCASSLRNGRLGTDTQYFGPGTRLTVL.